The 26 T cell receptor beta chains presented below share a single source sample, sequenced in a study of Graves' ophthalmopathy and Graves' hyperthyroidism. The study amplified TCR beta CDR3 regions using RNA transcripts. HTBI-primed RT-PCR formed the first round, and a multiplex PCR formed the second. MiXCR, applied by TCRdb to the multiplex PCR reads, yields one record per CDR3 protein. Seen here are under 250,000 distinct CDR3 sequences, 20% to 25% observed once, and the top ten hold about 40%. What was sequenced was peripheral blood. The receptors shown here come from a woman between 50 and 59 years old with Graves' ophthalmopathy.

This clonotype was counted at least ten times. At one end, the junction sequence differs from germline, possibly due to a read error. V is TRBV6-1 and J is TRBJ1-5; D is undetermined. Looked up from germline, CDR1 is MNHNS and CDR2 is SASEGT. The CDR3 spans 15 residues. The CDR3: CASVETAAPNRPQHF. The CDR3, as DNA: TGTGCCAGCGTGGAGACCGCCGCACCCAATCGGCCCCAGCATTTT.

J is TRBJ2-3 and V is TRBV19, with D possibly matching TRBD2 (5 bases). The V end lost 6 bases, the J end lost 4 bases, and 11 bases lay between the germline ends. The CDR3 runs to 13 residues. Germline CDR1 reads LNHDA; CDR2 reads SQIVND (reference sequence). The CDR3 loop reads CASSSFGADTQYF. Here the CDR3 DNA reads TGTGCCAGTAGCTCGTTCGGGGCAGATACGCAGTATTTT.

Worth noting for this clonotype: Since the CDR3 does not end with the conserved phenylalanine or tryptophan, this likely comes from a read error. The rearrangement joins TRBV6-2 or TRBV6-3 to TRBJ2-1; TRBD2 matches at 10 bases. V was clipped by 6 bases and J by 4 bases; unmatched bases: 3. Germline-derived CDR1 and CDR2 are MNHEY and SVGEGT. The CDR3 consists of 14 residues. The CDR3 loop is CASRGLARYNEQFL. CDR3 DNA: TGTGCCAGCAGGGGACTAGCGAGGTACAATGAGCAGTTCTTA.

There are a few counts of this clonotype. The chain couples TRBV6-1 to TRBJ1-2, with D tentatively TRBD1 (5 bases). CDR3 size: 14 residues. V shed 5 bases and J shed 0 bases, with 10 bases lying between them. CDR1 and CDR2 from the germline V gene are MNHNS and SASEGT. The CDR3: CASSRQNTNYGYTF. The DNA for the CDR3 is TGTGCCAGCAGTCGACAGAATACTAACTATGGCTACACCTTC.

Written as DNA, the CDR3 is TGCAGTGCTAGAGGGGTCAGATATAGCAATCAGCCCCAGCATTTT. The encoded protein is CSARGVRYSNQPQHF. The rearrangement uses TRBV20-1 and TRBJ1-5; D is ambiguous. The CDR3 totals 15 residues. Trimming cost V 1 base and J 0 bases, with 10 bases left between them. The germline gives CDR1 DFQATT, CDR2 SNEGSKA (reference sequence).

This clonotype showed up many times. The chain has TRBV7-8 and TRBJ2-7, with D perhaps matching TRBD1 (6 bases). The CDR3 is made up of 15 amino acids. Trimming pared 2 bases from V and 3 bases from J, leaving 14 bases between. In germline, CDR1 is SGHVS, CDR2 FQNEAQ. CDR3: CASSLQGSALYEQYF. CDR3 coding DNA: TGTGCCAGCAGCTTACAGGGGTCGGCCCTCTACGAGCAGTACTTC.

Concerning this clonotype: At one of its ends the junction is not consistent with the germline gene, which may arise from a read error. This rearrangement joins TRBV2 to TRBJ2-2; 7 bases line up with TRBD2. Germline CDR1 reads SNHLY; CDR2 reads FYNNEI. The CDR3 spans 13 residues. Here the CDR3 DNA reads TGTGCCAGCAGTGTTTCGAGTTCGGGGGGGCTGTTTTTT. Translating gives CASSVSSSGGLFF.

A single count supports this clonotype. The chain is built from TRBV5-1 and TRBJ2-7, with TRBD2 identical over 8 bases. In germline, CDR1 is SGHRS, CDR2 YFSETQ. CDR3 size: 17 residues. With 4 bases clipped from V and 5 bases from J, the junction kept 17 bases outside the gene matches. CDR3 sequence: CASSIVIAGSLKDEQYF. In nucleotides, the CDR3 is TGCGCCAGCAGCATCGTTATAGCGGGAAGCCTTAAAGACGAGCAGTACTTC.

The rearrangement uses TRBV6-2 or TRBV6-3 and TRBJ1-5, with D tentatively TRBD1 (6 bases). The V and J ends lost 5 bases and 1 base respectively, with 15 bases between them. CDR3 length equals 16 residues. Germline values: CDR1 MNHEY, CDR2 SVGEGT. The CDR3 nucleotides read TGTGCCAGCAGTCGCTCGCCCGACAGGAGCAATCAGCCCCAGCATTTT. Translation gives CASSRSPDRSNQPQHF.

This chain links TRBV28 with TRBJ2-2; the D gene is possibly TRBD2 (5 bases). Germline CDR1 reads MDHEN; CDR2 reads SYDVKM. This CDR3 comprises 14 residues. Trimming left V 6 bases short and J 3 bases short, with 11 bases between. The CDR3 protein is CASSDGLDTGELFF. CDR3 sequence (DNA): TGTGCCAGCAGCGATGGACTGGACACCGGGGAGCTGTTTTTT.

This rearrangement joins TRBV11-2 to TRBJ2-4; 8 bases map to TRBD2. Germline lookup yields CDR1 SGHAT and CDR2 FQNNGV. The CDR3 runs to 18 residues. The V and J ends lost 5 bases and 5 bases, in that order; junction bases with no gene match: 17. The CDR3 bases are TGTGCCAGCAGCCCCCAGATCAGCGGGAGATGGGCCGAAAACATTCAGTACTTC. It translates to CASSPQISGRWAENIQYF. The whole variable domain, filled in from reference TRBV11-2 and TRBJ2-4, reads EAGVAQSPRYKIIEKRQSVAFWCNPISGHATLYWYQQILGQGPKLLIQFQNNGVVDDSQLPKDRFSAERLKGVDSTLKIQPAKLEDSAVYLCASSPQISGRWAENIQYFGAGTRLSVL.

In this sample, this clonotype turned up many times. V gene TRBV24-1 combines with J gene TRBJ2-7; a possible D gene is TRBD2 (6 bases). This CDR3 is built from 12 residues. CDR1 and CDR2 from the germline V gene are KGHDR and SFDVKD. Trimming took 7 bases from V and 7 from J, leaving 13 bases between them. CDR3 nucleotides: TGTGCCACCAGCAGTGACCGGGGGGAGCAGTACTTC. Protein sequence: CATSSDRGEQYF.

This sequence joins TRBV29-1 and TRBJ2-2; D is possibly TRBD1 (6 bases). V was clipped by 6 bases and J by 2 bases, with 10 bases between them. This CDR3 region has 13 residues. The germline V gene encodes CDR1 SQVTM and CDR2 ANQGSEA. This chain's CDR3 is CSVRDINTGELFF. In DNA form, the CDR3 reads TGCAGCGTCCGGGACATTAACACCGGGGAGCTGTTTTTT.

The chain uses TRBV6-5 and TRBJ2-7, with D uncertain. CDR1 and CDR2 (germline): MNHEY, SVGAGI. V was shortened by 4 bases and J by 2 bases, with 18 bases between the two germline ends. There are 16 residues in the CDR3. CDR3 protein: CASSLGVEVLAYEQYF. The CDR3, as DNA: TGTGCCAGCAGTTTAGGAGTTGAGGTTCTTGCCTACGAGCAGTACTTC.

The rearrangement uses TRBV6-1 and TRBJ2-2; the D gene is possibly TRBD1 (5 bases). The germline V gene encodes CDR1 MNHNS and CDR2 SASEGT. This CDR3 is built from 13 residues. The germline V and J ends were trimmed by 6 bases and 3 bases, with 8 bases remaining between them. This chain's CDR3 is CASSAQDTGELFF. CDR3 coding DNA: TGTGCCAGCAGCGCACAGGACACCGGGGAGCTGTTTTTT.

At least ten counts were recorded for this clonotype. The rearrangement links TRBV9 to TRBJ1-3, with D tentatively TRBD1 (5 bases). CDR1 is SGDLS and CDR2 is YYNGEE in the germline V gene. The CDR3 is 14 amino acids. The V gene lost 0 bases and the J gene lost 2 bases, with 6 bases spanning the gap. CDR3 nucleotides: TGTGCCAGCAGCGTAGGGGGGGCTGGAAACACCATATATTTT. Translation: CASSVGGAGNTIYF.

This clonotype was seen at least ten times. The chain couples TRBV6-2 or TRBV6-3 to TRBJ2-7, with a possible D match to TRBD1 (5 bases). Trimming left V 4 bases short and J 6 bases short, with 13 bases between. CDR1 is MNHEY, CDR2 SVGEGT, per germline. There are 13 residues in the CDR3. CDR3: CASSLFRVSEQYF. The CDR3 DNA reads TGTGCCAGCAGTTTGTTCAGGGTTAGCGAGCAGTACTTC.

This clonotype showed up many times. The V gene is TRBV7-8, the J gene TRBJ2-2; 14 positions match TRBD2. The length of the CDR3 is 16 residues. The trim removed 10 bases at V and 7 bases at J, leaving 11 bases unmatched. In germline, CDR1 is SGHVS, CDR2 FQNEAQ. The CDR3, as DNA: TGTGCCATTCGGACTAGCGGGAGGAGTTTGGGCGGGGAGCTGTTTTTT. Translated, it gives CAIRTSGRSLGGELFF.

The chain uses TRBV5-1 and TRBJ2-7, with 7 bases lining up with TRBD2. The trim removed 1 base at V and 5 bases at J, leaving 9 bases unmatched. Germline CDR1 and CDR2: SGHRS and YFSETQ. The CDR3 consists of 15 residues. CDR3 DNA sequence: TGCGCCAGCAGCTTGAATAAGCTAGCGGTCGACGAGCAGTACTTC. Translated, it gives CASSLNKLAVDEQYF.

The table lists this clonotype with many counts. This CDR3 reads CASSPSGQGNYGYTF. The DNA of the CDR3 is TGTGCCAGCAGTCCCTCTGGACAGGGGAACTATGGCTACACCTTC. J is TRBJ1-2 and V is TRBV6-5, with 9 bases identical to TRBD1. The CDR3 extends over 15 amino acids. V shed 5 bases, J shed 2 bases, and the junction held 6 bases outside the gene matches. Germline CDR1 MNHEY, CDR2 SVGAGI.

This clonotype was detected many times. The chain links TRBV29-1 to TRBJ1-1; no clear D gene. Germline V gene data show CDR1 as SQVTM and CDR2 as ANQGSEA. Trimming stripped 4 bases from V and 9 bases from J, with 9 bases between. This CDR3 is built from 10 residues. The CDR3 is CSVGEPKAFF. The CDR3 nucleotides read TGCAGCGTTGGGGAACCAAAAGCTTTCTTT.

This clonotype was counted only a few times. The junction and the germline gene differ at one end; a read error may be behind it. The rearrangement links TRBV11-2 to TRBJ2-2; D might be TRBD2 (6 bases). The CDR3 is 16 amino acids. Germline assignment: CDR1 SGHAT and CDR2 FQNNGV. This chain's CDR3 is CASSLVAGAGTGGLFF. The CDR3 DNA follows: TGTGCCAGCAGCTTAGTTGCTGGGGCGGGAACCGGGGGGCTGTTTTTT.

Worth noting for this clonotype: One end of the junction varies from germline; a read error may be responsible. The chain couples TRBV12-5 to TRBJ2-4, with 9 bases matching TRBD1. The CDR3 consists of 19 residues. CDR1 is LGHNT and CDR2 is FRNRAP in the germline V gene. CDR3 residues: CASGLVGGTGPRHGNIRYF. In nucleotides, the CDR3 is TGTGCTAGTGGTTTGGTCGGGGGGACAGGGCCCAGGCACGGGAACATTCGGTACTTC.

This clonotype was counted many times. CDR3 residues: CASILGGAVQEQPQHF. CDR3 bases: TGTGCCAGCATCTTGGGGGGCGCGGTCCAGGAGCAGCCCCAGCATTTT. This rearrangement joins TRBV6-2 or TRBV6-3 to TRBJ1-5, with TRBD1 as a possible D gene (6 bases). V lost 7 bases to trimming and J lost 7 bases, with 23 bases between them. This CDR3 has 16 residues. The germline gives CDR1 MNHEY, CDR2 SVGEGT.

This clonotype was recorded at least ten times. The gene calls are TRBV19 and TRBJ1-5; TRBD1 agrees at 9 bases. CDR1 and CDR2 from the germline V gene are LNHDA and SQIVND (reference sequence). The CDR3 spans 14 residues. Trimming at V came to 7 bases and at J to 5 bases, leaving 6 bases not matched to a gene. CDR3 region: CASTPGQGYQPQHF. The CDR3 DNA is TGTGCCAGTACCCCGGGACAGGGCTATCAGCCCCAGCATTTT.

The chain employs TRBV6-5 and TRBJ1-6; the D gene is possibly TRBD1 (6 bases). V was clipped by 0 bases and J by 6 bases, with 12 bases between them. Per the germline V gene, CDR1 is MNHEY and CDR2 is SVGAGI. The CDR3 covers 16 residues. Written as DNA, the CDR3 is TGTGCCAGCAGTTACTCATCCAGGGGTCCTAATTCACCCCTCCACTTT. It is translated as CASSYSSRGPNSPLHF.